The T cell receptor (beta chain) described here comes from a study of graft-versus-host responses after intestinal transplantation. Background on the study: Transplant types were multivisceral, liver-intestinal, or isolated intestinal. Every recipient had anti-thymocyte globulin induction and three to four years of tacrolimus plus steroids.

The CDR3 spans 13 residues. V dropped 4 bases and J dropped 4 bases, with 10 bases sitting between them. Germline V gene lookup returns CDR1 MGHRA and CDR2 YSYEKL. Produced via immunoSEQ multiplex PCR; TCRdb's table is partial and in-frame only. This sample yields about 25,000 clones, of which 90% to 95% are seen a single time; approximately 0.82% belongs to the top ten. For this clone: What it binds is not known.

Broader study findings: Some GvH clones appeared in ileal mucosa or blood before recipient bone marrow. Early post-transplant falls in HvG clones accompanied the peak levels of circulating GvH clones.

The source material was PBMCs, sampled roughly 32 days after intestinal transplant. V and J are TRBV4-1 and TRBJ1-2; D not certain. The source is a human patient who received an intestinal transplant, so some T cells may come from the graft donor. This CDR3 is CASSPQSRYGYTF. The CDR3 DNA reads TGCGCCAGCAGCCCCCAAAGTCGCTATGGCTACACCTTC.